This T cell receptor beta chain was captured by sequencing in a study of blood T cell repertoires in COVID-19. Whole-study context: Italy, Spain and the United States were the sources of the convalescent and acute COVID-19 samples.

With 3 bases clipped from V and 6 bases from J, the junction kept 6 bases outside the gene matches. This CDR3 comprises 15 residues. Germline V CDR1 and CDR2: MGHRA, YSYEKL. The study assigned cohorts using participant-reported clinical history. The study counted Cohort 3 donors as recovered given two negative PCRs, clearance, or symptom resolution. The data were produced by immunoSEQ multiplex PCR, yet TCRdb's version contains in-frame clones alone and is incomplete. The sample has 200,000 or so clones, 80% to 85% seen once. Sample: PBMCs or T cells enriched from blood (not recorded which). The chain uses TRBV4-1 and TRBJ1-5; TRBD1 aligns across 9 bases. The clonotype was recovered from a man in his forties who had recovered from COVID-19. The CDR3 loop is CASSHLGQGPQPQHF. The DNA for the CDR3 is TGCGCCAGCAGCCACTTGGGACAGGGCCCTCAGCCCCAGCATTTT.